Below, 15 T cell receptor beta chains from the same sample are listed, as sequenced in a study of beta chain features in type 1 diabetes. Their recognized antigens are unknown. TCRB transcripts that were expressed got sequenced, as all of the isolated RNA had been reverse transcribed. Sequenced by immunoSEQ multiplex PCR; TCRdb stores in-frame clones only, minus some. The sample lists approximately 240,000 clones; 16% were seen once. General study results and limits: Across all four CD4+ subsets, people with type 1 diabetes showed modestly shorter TCRB CDR3s.

Sequenced input: naive CD4+ T cells from blood. Receptors were obtained from a man aged 25-40 years with type 1 diabetes.

The rearrangement uses TRBV4-2 and TRBJ2-1; 10 bases align to TRBD2. The CDR3 totals 16 residues. The germline V gene has CDR1 LGHNA and CDR2 YNFKEQ. With V trimmed by 1 base and J by 8 bases, 8 bases remained unmatched. The DNA of the CDR3 is TGTGCCAGCAGCCAAGGAACTAGCGGGATAAGGGATGAGCAGTTCTTC. It translates to CASSQGTSGIRDEQFF.

The V call is TRBV2, the J call TRBJ2-2; D gene ambiguous. In germline, CDR1 is SNHLY, CDR2 FYNNEI. V lost 7 bases, J lost 1 base, and 10 bases lay in between. This CDR3 spans 14 amino acids. The CDR3 DNA reads TGTGCCAGCAACTCCGCCCGGAACACCGGGGAGCTGTTTTTT. As protein: CASNSARNTGELFF.

With regard to this clone: Sequence at one end of the junction differs from germline and may be a read error. The chain employs TRBV29-1 and TRBJ2-5; 11 bases match TRBD1. The CDR3 has 13 residues. Per the germline V gene, CDR1 is SQVTM and CDR2 is ANQGSEA. The CDR3 region has the DNA TGCAGCGTGGAAGGACAGGGGGCGGAGACCCAGTACTTC. Translating it yields CSVEGQGAETQYF.

In this sample, this clone turned up a few times. This chain connects TRBV7-2 to TRBJ2-3, with D unresolved. Germline V lookup: CDR1 SGHTA, CDR2 FQGNSA. The CDR3 length is 14 residues. Trimming took off 4 bases at V and 4 bases at J, with 12 bases between the two ends. CDR3 in amino acids: CASSYQGFADTQYF. The DNA of the CDR3 is TGTGCCAGCAGCTACCAAGGCTTTGCAGATACGCAGTATTTT.

The genes are TRBV29-1 and TRBJ2-7; D is uncertain. CDR3 size: 11 residues. Deletions cut 7 bases from V and 1 base from J, with 8 bases between. Germline CDR1 and CDR2: SQVTM and ANQGSEA. CDR3 amino acids: CSAVLSYEQYF. CDR3 nucleotide sequence: TGCAGCGCTGTACTATCCTACGAGCAGTACTTC.

The chain links TRBV5-1 to TRBJ2-7; perhaps TRBD1 as D (5 bases). The CDR3 is 15 amino acids. Germline CDR1 and CDR2: SGHRS and YFSETQ. Between the trimmed V and J ends, which lost 0 bases and 5 bases, there was a span of 15 bases. DNA for the CDR3: TGCGCCAGCAGCTTGGTTGGGGCGTATTGGAACGAGCAGTACTTC. As protein: CASSLVGAYWNEQYF.

This clone came up a few times. V usage is TRBV2 and J usage is TRBJ1-5; 8 bases line up with TRBD1. This CDR3 spans 13 amino acids. Germline lookup yields CDR1 SNHLY and CDR2 FYNNEI. V shed 8 bases and J 3 bases; nucleotides not matched to a gene: 3. CDR3 sequence: CASGQGANQPQHF. CDR3 bases: TGTGCCAGCGGCCAGGGGGCCAATCAGCCCCAGCATTTT.

The chain recombines TRBV2 with TRBJ2-5, with 8 positions matching TRBD1. This CDR3 is 14 amino acids long. Trimming cost V 4 bases and J 3 bases; bases outside gene matches: 4. Germline-derived CDR1 and CDR2 are SNHLY and FYNNEI. The CDR3 bases are TGTGCCAGCAGTGGGGACAGGAGCGAAGAGACCCAGTACTTC. This translates into CASSGDRSEETQYF.

This clone was counted only a few times. The rearrangement links TRBV15 to TRBJ1-5; 7 bases map to TRBD1. The V gene's germline CDR1 is LNHNV and CDR2 YYDKDF (reference sequence). The junction had 4 bases not matched to a gene; V was cut back by 8 bases and J by 3 bases. The CDR3 spans 13 residues. The CDR3 nucleotides are TGTGCCACCCAGGGGGTGGTCAATCAGCCCCAGCATTTT. This translates into CATQGVVNQPQHF.

CDR3 bases: TGCGCCAGCAGCCAAGATTGGCCGGGACTAGCGGGATCAGATACGCAGTATTTT. Amino acids: CASSQDWPGLAGSDTQYF. The chain uses TRBV4-3 and TRBJ2-3, with 13 bases identical to TRBD2. V dropped 0 bases and J dropped 4; count of bases not matched to a gene: 7. Germline CDR1 reads LGHNA; CDR2 reads YSLEER. CDR3 length: 18 residues.

This clone was seen only a few times. V is TRBV30 and J is TRBJ1-2, with 8 positions matching TRBD1. Germline assignment: CDR1 GTSNPN and CDR2 SVGIG (reference sequence). V lost 4 bases to trimming and J lost 4 bases; unmatched junction nucleotides: 2. The CDR3 has 12 residues. CDR3 DNA sequence: TGTGCCTGGAATACAGGGGGCTATGGCTACACCTTC. As protein: CAWNTGGYGYTF.

The chain has TRBV13 and TRBJ2-3, with no clear D. The CDR3 has 13 residues. Trimming took off 0 bases at V and 4 bases at J, with 5 bases between the two ends. Looked up from germline, CDR1 is PRHDT and CDR2 is FYEKMQ (reference sequence). This chain's CDR3 is CASSLGRPDTQYF. Written as DNA, the CDR3 is TGTGCCAGCAGCTTAGGCCGACCAGATACGCAGTATTTT.

V gene TRBV6-5 combines with J gene TRBJ2-7, with D possibly matching TRBD2 (5 bases). Between the trimmed V and J ends, which lost 6 bases and 3 bases, there was a span of 12 bases. This CDR3 spans 13 amino acids. The germline CDR1 and CDR2 sequences are MNHEY and SVGAGI. The CDR3 loop reads CASRQGLLYEQYF. The CDR3 DNA follows: TGTGCCAGCAGGCAAGGACTTCTCTACGAGCAGTACTTC.

The chain is built from TRBV5-1 and TRBJ1-1; the D gene is possibly TRBD1 (6 bases). Trimming took off 0 bases at V and 2 bases at J, with 8 bases between the two ends. The CDR3 totals 14 residues. Germline CDR1 SGHRS, CDR2 YFSETQ. Written as DNA, the CDR3 is TGCGCCAGCAGCTTGGTACAGGGAAACACTGAAGCTTTCTTT. Protein sequence: CASSLVQGNTEAFF.

The chain carries TRBV30 and TRBJ1-2; 7 bases agree with TRBD1. Germline trimming cut 2 bases from V and 7 bases from J; bases unmatched to any gene: 7. This CDR3 spans 13 amino acids. Germline V gene sequence: CDR1 GTSNPN, CDR2 SVGIG (reference sequence). CDR3 in amino acids: CAWSLDRVTGYTF. The CDR3 DNA reads as TGTGCCTGGAGTCTAGACAGGGTAACTGGCTACACCTTC.